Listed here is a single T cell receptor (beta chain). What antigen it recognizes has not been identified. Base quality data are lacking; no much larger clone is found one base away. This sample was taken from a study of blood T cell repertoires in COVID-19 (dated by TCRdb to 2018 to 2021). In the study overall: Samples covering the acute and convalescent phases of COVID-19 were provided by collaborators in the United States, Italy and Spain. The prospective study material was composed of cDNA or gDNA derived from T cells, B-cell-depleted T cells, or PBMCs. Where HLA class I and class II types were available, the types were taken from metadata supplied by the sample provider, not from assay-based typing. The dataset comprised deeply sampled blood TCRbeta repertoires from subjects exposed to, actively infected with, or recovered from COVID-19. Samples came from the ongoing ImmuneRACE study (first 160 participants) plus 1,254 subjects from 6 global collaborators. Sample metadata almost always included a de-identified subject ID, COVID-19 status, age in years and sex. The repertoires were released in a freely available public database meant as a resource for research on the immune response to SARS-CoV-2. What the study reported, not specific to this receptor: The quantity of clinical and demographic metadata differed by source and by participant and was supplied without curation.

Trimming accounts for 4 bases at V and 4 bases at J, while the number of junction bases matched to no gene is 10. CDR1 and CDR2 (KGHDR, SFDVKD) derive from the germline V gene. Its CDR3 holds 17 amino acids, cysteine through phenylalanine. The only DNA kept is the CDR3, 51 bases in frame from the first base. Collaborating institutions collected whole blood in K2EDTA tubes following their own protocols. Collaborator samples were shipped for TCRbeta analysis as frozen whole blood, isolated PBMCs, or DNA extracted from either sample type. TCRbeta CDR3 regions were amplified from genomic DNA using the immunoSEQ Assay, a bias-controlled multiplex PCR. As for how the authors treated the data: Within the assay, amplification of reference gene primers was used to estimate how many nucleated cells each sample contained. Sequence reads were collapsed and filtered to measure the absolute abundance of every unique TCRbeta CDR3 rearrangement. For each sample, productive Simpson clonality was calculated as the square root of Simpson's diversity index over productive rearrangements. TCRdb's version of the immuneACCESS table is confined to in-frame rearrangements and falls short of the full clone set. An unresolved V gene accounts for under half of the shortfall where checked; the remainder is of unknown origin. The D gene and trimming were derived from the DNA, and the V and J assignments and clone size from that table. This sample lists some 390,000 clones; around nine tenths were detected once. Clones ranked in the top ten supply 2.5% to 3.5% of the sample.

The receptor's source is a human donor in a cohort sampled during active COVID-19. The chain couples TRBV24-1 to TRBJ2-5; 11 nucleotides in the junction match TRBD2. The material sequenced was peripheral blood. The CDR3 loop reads CATSDTRGLAAGETQYF. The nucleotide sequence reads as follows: TGTGCCACCAGTGACACCCGGGGACTAGCGGCCGGAGAGACCCAGTACTTC.